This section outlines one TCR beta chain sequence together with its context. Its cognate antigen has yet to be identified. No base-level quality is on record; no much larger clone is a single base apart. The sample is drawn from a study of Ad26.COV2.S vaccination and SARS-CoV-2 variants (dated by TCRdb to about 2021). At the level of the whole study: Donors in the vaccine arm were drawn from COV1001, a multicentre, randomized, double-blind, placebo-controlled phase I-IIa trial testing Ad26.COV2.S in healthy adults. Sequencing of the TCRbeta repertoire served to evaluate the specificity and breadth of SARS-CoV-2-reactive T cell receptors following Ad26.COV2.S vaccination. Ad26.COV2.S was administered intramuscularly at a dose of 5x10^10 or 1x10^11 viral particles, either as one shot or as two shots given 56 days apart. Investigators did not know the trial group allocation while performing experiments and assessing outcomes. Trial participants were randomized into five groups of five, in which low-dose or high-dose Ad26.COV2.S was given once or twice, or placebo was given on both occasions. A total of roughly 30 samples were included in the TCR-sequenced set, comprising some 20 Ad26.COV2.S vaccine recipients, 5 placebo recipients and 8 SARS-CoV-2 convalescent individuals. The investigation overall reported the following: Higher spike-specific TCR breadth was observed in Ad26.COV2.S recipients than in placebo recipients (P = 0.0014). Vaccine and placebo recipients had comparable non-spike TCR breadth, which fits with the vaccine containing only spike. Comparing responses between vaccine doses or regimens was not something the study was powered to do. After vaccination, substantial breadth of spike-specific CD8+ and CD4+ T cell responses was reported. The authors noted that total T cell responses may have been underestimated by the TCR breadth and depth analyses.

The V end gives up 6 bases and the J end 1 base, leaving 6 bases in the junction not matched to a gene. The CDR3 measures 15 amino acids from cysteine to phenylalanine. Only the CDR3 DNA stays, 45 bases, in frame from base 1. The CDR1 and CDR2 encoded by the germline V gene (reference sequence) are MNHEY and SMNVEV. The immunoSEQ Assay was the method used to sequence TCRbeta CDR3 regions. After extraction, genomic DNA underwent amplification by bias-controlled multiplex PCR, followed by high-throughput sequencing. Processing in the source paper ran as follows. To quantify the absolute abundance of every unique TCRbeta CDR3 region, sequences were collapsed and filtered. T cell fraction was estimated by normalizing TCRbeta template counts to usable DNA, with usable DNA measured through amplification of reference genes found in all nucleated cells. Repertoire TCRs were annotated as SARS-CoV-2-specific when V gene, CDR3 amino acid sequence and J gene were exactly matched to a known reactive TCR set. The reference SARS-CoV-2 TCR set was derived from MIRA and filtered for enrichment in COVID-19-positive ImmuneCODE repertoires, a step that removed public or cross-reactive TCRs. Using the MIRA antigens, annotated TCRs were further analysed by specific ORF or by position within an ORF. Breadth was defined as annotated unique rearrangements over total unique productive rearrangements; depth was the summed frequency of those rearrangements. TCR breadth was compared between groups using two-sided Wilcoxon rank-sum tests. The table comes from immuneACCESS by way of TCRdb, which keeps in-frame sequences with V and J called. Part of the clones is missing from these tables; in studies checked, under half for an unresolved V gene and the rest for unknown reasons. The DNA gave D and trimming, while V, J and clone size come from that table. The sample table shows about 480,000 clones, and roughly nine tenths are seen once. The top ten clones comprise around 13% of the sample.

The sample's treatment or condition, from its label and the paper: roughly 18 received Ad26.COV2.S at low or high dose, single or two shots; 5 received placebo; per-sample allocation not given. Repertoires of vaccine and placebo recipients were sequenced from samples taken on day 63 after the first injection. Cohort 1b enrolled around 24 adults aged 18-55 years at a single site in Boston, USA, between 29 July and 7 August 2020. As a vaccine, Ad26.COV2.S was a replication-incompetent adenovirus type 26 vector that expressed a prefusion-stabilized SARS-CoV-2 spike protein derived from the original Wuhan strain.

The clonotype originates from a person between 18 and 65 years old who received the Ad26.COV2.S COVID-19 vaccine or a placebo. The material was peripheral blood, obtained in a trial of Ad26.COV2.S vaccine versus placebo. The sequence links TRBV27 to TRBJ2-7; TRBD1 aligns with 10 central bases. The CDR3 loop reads CASSPGQGISYEQYF. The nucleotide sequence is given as TGTGCCAGCAGCCCGGGACAGGGGATATCCTACGAGCAGTACTTC.